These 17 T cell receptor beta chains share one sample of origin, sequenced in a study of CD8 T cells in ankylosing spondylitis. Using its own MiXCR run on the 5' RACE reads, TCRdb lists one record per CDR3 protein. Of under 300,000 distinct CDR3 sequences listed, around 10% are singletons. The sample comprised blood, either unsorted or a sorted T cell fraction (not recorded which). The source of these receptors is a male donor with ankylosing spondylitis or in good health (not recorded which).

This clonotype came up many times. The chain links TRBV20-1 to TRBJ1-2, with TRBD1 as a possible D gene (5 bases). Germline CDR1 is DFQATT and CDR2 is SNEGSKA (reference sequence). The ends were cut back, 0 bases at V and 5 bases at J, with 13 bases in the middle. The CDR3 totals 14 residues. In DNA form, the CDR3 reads TGCAGTGCTAGAGATGGGGGGTTCGATTATGGCTACACCTTC. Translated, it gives CSARDGGFDYGYTF.

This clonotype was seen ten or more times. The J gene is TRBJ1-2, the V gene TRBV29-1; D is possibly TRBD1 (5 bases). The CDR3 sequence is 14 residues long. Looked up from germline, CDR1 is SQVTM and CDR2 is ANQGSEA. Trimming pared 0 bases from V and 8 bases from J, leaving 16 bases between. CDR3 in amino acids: CSVEDWGGVSGYTF. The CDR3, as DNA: TGCAGCGTTGAAGACTGGGGGGGGGTGAGCGGCTACACCTTC.

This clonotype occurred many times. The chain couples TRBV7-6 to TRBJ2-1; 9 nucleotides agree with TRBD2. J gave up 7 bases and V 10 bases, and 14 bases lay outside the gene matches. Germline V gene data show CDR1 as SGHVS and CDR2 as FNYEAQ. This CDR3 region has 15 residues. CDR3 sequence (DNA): TGTGCCACCAAACGAATAGCGGGAGATAGGAATGAGCAGTTCTTC. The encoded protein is CATKRIAGDRNEQFF.

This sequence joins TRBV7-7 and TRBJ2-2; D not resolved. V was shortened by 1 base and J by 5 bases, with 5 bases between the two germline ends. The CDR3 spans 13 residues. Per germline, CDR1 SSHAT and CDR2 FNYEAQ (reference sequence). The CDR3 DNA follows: TGTGCCAGCAGCTTAGAACGGACCGGGGAGCTGTTTTTT. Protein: CASSLERTGELFF. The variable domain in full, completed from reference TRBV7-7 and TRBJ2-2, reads GAGVSQSPRYKVTKRGQDVTLRCDPISSHATLYWYQQALGQGPEFLTYFNYEAQPDKSGLPSDRFSAERPEGSISTLTIQRTEQRDSAMYRCASSLERTGELFFGEGSRLTVL.

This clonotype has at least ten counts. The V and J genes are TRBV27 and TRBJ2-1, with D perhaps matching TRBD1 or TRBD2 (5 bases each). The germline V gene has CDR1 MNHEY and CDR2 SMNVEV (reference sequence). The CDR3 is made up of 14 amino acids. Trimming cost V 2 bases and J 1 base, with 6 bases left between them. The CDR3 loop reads CASSLEGSYNEQFF. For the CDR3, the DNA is TGTGCCAGCAGTTTAGAGGGGTCCTACAATGAGCAGTTCTTC.

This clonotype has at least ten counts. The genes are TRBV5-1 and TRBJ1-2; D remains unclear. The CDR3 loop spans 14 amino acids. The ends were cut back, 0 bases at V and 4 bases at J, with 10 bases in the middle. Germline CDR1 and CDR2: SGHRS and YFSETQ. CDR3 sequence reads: CASSLVPGSYGYTF. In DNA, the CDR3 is TGCGCCAGCAGCTTGGTTCCCGGGTCCTATGGCTACACCTTC.

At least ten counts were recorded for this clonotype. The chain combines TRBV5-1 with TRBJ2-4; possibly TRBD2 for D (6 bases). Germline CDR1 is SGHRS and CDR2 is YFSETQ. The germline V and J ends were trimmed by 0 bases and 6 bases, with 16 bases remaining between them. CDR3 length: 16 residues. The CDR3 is CASSLVISGVGNIQYF. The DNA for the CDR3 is TGCGCCAGCAGCTTGGTTATCTCGGGAGTTGGAAACATTCAGTACTTC.

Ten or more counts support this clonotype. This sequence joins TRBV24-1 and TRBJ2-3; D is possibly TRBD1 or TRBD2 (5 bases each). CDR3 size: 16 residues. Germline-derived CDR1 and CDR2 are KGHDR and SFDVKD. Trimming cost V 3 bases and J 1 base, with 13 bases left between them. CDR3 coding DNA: TGTGCCACCAGTGATCACCGGGACGCCGGCACAGATACGCAGTATTTT. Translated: CATSDHRDAGTDTQYF.

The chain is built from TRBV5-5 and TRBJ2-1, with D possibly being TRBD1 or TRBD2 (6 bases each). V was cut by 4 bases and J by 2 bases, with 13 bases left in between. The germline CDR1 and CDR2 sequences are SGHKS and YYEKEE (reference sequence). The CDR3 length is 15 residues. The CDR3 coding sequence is TGTGCCAGCAGCCAACAGGGAGGCACCTACAATGAGCAGTTCTTC. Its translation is CASSQQGGTYNEQFF.

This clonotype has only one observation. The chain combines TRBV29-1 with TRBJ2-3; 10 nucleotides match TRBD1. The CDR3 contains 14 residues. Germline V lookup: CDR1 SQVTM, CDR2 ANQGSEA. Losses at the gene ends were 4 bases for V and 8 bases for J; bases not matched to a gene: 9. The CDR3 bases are TGCAGCGTTGCCGGGACAGGGGAATATATTACGCAGTATTTT. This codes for CSVAGTGEYITQYF.

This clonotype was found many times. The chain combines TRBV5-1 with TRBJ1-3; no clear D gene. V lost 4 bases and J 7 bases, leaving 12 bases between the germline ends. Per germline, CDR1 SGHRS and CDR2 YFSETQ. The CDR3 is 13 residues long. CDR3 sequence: CASSGVLGNTIYF. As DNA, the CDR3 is TGCGCCAGCAGCGGGGTCCTTGGGAACACCATATATTTT.

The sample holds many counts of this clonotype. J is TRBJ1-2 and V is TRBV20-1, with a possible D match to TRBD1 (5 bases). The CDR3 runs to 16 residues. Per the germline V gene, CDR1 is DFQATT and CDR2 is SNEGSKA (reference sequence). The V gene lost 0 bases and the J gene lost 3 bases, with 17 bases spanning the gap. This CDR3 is CSARDDTGGGDYGYTF. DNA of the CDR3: TGCAGTGCTAGAGATGACACAGGCGGGGGGGACTATGGCTACACCTTC.

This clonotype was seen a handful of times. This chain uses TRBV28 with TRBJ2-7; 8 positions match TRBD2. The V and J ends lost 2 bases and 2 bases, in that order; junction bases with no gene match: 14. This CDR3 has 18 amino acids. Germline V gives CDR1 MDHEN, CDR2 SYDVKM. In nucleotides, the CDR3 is TGTGCCAGCAGTTTAAGAGATCTGAGGGGACTAGTCCCCTACGAGCAGTACTTC. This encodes CASSLRDLRGLVPYEQYF. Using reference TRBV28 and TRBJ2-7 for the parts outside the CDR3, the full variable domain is DVKVTQSSRYLVKRTGEKVFLECVQDMDHENMFWYRQDPGLGLRLIYFSYDVKMKEKGDIPEGYSVSREKKERFSLILESASTNQTSMYLCASSLRDLRGLVPYEQYFGPGTRLTVT.

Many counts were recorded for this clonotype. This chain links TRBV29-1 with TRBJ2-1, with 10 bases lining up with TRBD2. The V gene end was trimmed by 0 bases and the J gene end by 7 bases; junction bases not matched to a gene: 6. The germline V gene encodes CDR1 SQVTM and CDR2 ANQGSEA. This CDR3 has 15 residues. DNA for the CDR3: TGCAGCGTTGAAGATTCGGGACTAGCGAGGAATGAGCAGTTCTTC. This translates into CSVEDSGLARNEQFF.

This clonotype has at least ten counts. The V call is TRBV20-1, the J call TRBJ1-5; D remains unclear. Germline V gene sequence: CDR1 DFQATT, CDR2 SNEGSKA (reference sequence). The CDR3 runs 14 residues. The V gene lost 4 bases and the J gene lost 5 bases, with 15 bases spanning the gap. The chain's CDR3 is CSATAGDVYQPQHF. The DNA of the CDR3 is TGCAGTGCTACCGCCGGAGACGTTTATCAGCCCCAGCATTTT.

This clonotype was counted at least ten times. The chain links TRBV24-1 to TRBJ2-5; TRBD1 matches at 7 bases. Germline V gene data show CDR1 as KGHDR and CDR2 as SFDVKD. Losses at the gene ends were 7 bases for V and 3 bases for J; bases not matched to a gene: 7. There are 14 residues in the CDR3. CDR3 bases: TGTGCCACCAGCCCCCAGGGGGTCGAAGAGACCCAGTACTTC. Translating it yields CATSPQGVEETQYF.

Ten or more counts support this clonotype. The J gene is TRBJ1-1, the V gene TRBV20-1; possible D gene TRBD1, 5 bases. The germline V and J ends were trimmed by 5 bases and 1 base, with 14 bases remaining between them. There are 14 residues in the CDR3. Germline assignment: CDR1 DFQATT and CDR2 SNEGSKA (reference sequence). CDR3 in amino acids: CSAWRRGSNTEAFF. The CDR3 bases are TGCAGTGCTTGGCGTCGGGGCTCGAACACTGAAGCTTTCTTT.